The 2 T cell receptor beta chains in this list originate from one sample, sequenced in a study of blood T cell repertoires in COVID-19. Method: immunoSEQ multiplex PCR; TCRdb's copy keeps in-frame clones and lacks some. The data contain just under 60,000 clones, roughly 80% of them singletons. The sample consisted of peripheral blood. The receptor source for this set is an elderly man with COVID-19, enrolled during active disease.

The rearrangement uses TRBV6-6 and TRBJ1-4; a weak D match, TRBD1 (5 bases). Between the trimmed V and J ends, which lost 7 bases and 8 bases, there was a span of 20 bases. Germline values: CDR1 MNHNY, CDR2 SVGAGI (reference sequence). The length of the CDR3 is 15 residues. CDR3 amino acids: CASKSGAREGEKLFF. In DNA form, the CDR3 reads TGTGCCAGCAAGTCCGGGGCCAGGGAGGGGGAAAAACTGTTTTTT.

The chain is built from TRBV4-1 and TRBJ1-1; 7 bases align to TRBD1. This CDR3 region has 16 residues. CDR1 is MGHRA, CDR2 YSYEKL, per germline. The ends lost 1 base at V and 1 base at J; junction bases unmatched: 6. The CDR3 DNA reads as TGCGCCAGCAGCCAAGTTTGGACAGGAACGAACACTGAAGCTTTCTTT. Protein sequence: CASSQVWTGTNTEAFF.